The T cell receptor (beta chain) under discussion was sequenced for a study of T cell repertoires in cytomegalovirus infection (dated by TCRdb to between 2017 and 2020). In the study overall: Recently identified HLA-C-restricted CMV epitopes, whose presentation resists viral immunomodulation, were targeted by peptide stimulations together with well-studied HLA-B-restricted epitopes. Donor HLA type was relevant to the analysis, because carriage of CMV infection together with the matching HLA type was indicated by public TCR beta signatures.

The treatment or condition label here, explained by the study, means: in vitro stimulation with specific CMV peptide epitopes to enrich CMV-specific T cells. This clonotype has more than one count but fewer than ten. What this receptor recognizes is not known. Per-base qualities were not stored, and no clone one base away is much larger. Results the study describes overall, beyond this receptor: In the ex vivo response, HLA-C-restricted CMV-specific TCR beta clonotypes were dominant, and in two of eight donors the single most frequent clonotype came from this HLA-C-restricted group. Carriers of CMV infection plus the relevant HLA type were discriminated by the cumulative frequency of public TCR beta family members in the study cohort and in an independent roughly 370-donor cohort.

The reads were generated on an Illumina HiSeq 1500. TCRdb passed the public sequencing reads through fastp at Q25 and MiXCR, retaining productive beta sequences. Under each unique CDR3 protein, matching rows form one entry showing the most common genes and DNA. For this sample there are about 70,000 distinct CDR3 sequences; 20% to 25% appear just once. The top ten constitute about 72% of the sample. Spanning cysteine to phenylalanine, the CDR3 consists of 16 amino acids. Kept here is only the CDR3 DNA, which spans 48 bases and is read in frame from base 1. CDR1 is given as MNHNY and CDR2 as SVGAGI, both from the germline V gene (reference sequence). At the junction V is shortened by 7 bases and J by 1 base, with 20 bases in between.

The TCR originated in a human donor in good health (CMV status not recorded). Some clones in this sample may be carry-over from other donors' samples. Rearrangement joined TRBV6-6 to TRBJ2-7; a tentative D call is TRBD2 (5 bases match). The sample was CD8+ T cells from cultured PBMCs, taken from culture after CMV antigen stimulation. In nucleotide form, the sequence is TGTGCCAGCAACAACCCTATCTCGGGGAAATCCTACGAGCAGTACTTC. Its coded protein is CASNNPISGKSYEQYF.